This TCR beta chain was sequenced during a study of cytomegalovirus exposure and HLA in healthy donors. Study-level results: Prediction of most subjects' HLA-A and HLA-B alleles by TCR beta sequences was reportedly accurate.

The PCR made use of 60 Vbeta and 13 Jbeta primers. The data were produced by immunoSEQ multiplex PCR, yet TCRdb's version contains in-frame clones alone and is incomplete. The sample shows roughly 110,000 clones, about 70% of them seen only once. The germline V gene has CDR1 SQVTM and CDR2 ANQGSEA. V was pared by 4 bases and J by 9 bases, with 10 bases of the junction left unmatched. The CDR3 has 15 amino acids. Turning to this clone: As yet, its antigen is unknown.

The clonotype was recovered from a man aged 25 to 40 in good health and CMV-seropositive. The sequenced sample consisted of PBMCs. The chain is built from TRBV29-1 and TRBJ2-1, with TRBD2 matching 12 bases. In DNA form, the CDR3 reads TGCAGCGTTGGGCGGACTAGCGGGGAGGCCGCTGAGCAGTTCTTC. It translates to CSVGRTSGEAAEQFF.